A selection of T cell receptor beta chains follows, all from one sample in a study of T-cell memory formation after mild COVID-19. Each CDR3 protein is one row after TCRdb ran MiXCR on the 5' RACE reads. The table records 250,000 to 300,000 distinct CDR3 sequences, around 15% of them present only once. Sequencing was performed on PBMCs or a T cell subset sorted from them (not recorded which). The receptors were sampled from a man aged 18 to 29 who had mild COVID-19 (a few samples of this study predate the infection). Cell type and time point are not known. Each CDR3 is given with its conserved first and last residue. The order of the fields is V gene, D gene, J gene, clone size, CDR3 DNA, CDR3 protein. The D gene is left open where the match is weak. A clone size is listed for some rows: how often the clone was seen (once, few, many), or a class if it is expanded.

TRBV5-4,TRBD2,TRBJ2-2,NA,TGTGCCAGCAGCCAGTACATACATAGCGGGGGGGCCAACACCGGGGAGCTGTTTTTT,CASSQYIHSGGANTGELFF
TRBV6-5,NA,TRBJ2-3,NA,TGTGCCAGCTACGGTGCGGTGGGCACAGATACGCAGTATTTT,CASYGAVGTDTQYF
TRBV7-9,NA,TRBJ2-7,NA,TGTGCCAGCGGCAGGGCTTACGAGCAGTACTTC,CASGRAYEQYF
TRBV9,NA,TRBJ2-7,NA,TGTGCCAGCAGCGTCGGGGTTTGGAGCGAGCAGTACTTC,CASSVGVWSEQYF
TRBV5-1,TRBD1,TRBJ2-2,NA,TGCGCCAGCAGCTTGGCCTCGCCCACAGGGGTAAGGGCCGGGGAGCTGTTTTTT,CASSLASPTGVRAGELFF
TRBV7-7,TRBD2,TRBJ2-5,many,TGTGCCAGCAGCACCTTTCCCGGGACTAGAGGGTCAGAGACCCAGTACTTC,CASSTFPGTRGSETQYF
TRBV5-1,TRBD2,TRBJ2-5,few,TGCGCCAGCAGCCCAGCGGGGGGGCGTGAGACCCAGTACTTC,CASSPAGGRETQYF
TRBV7-2,NA,TRBJ2-2,few,TGTGCCAGCAGCTCGAGACCTGTAAACACCGGGGAGCTGTTTTTT,CASSSRPVNTGELFF
TRBV9,TRBD2,TRBJ2-3,few,TGTGCCAGCAGCGTGGGGCCGGGGGGGGATACGCAGTATTTT,CASSVGPGGDTQYF
TRBV5-1,NA,TRBJ2-1,NA,TGCGCCAGCAGCTTGGTTGGTAGGGCGAATGAGCAGTTCTTC,CASSLVGRANEQFF
TRBV4-3,NA,TRBJ1-1,once,TGCGCCAGCAGCCAAGGATCGTCCCGGGACCTTTGGGACACTGAAGCTTTCTTT,CASSQGSSRDLWDTEAFF
TRBV6-2/TRBV6-3,TRBD1,TRBJ1-5,NA,TGTGCCAGCAGAAGGGACAGGGGTAGCAATCAGCCCCAGCATTTT,CASRRDRGSNQPQHF
TRBV19,NA,TRBJ1-2,NA,TGTGCCAGTAGTATGGGCCCAGGGCGCTATGGCTACACCTTC,CASSMGPGRYGYTF
TRBV7-9,TRBD2,TRBJ2-1,few,TGTGCCAGCAGCGCCATGGGACTAGGAGGTTTTTCTGAGCAGTTCTTC,CASSAMGLGGFSEQFF
TRBV5-4,NA,TRBJ2-5,NA,TGTGCCAGCAGCACCAACAGGGCCCAAGAGACCCAGTACTTC,CASSTNRAQETQYF
TRBV5-4,NA,TRBJ2-3,few,TGTGCCAGCACTTCCAACACAGATACGCAGTATTTT,CASTSNTDTQYF